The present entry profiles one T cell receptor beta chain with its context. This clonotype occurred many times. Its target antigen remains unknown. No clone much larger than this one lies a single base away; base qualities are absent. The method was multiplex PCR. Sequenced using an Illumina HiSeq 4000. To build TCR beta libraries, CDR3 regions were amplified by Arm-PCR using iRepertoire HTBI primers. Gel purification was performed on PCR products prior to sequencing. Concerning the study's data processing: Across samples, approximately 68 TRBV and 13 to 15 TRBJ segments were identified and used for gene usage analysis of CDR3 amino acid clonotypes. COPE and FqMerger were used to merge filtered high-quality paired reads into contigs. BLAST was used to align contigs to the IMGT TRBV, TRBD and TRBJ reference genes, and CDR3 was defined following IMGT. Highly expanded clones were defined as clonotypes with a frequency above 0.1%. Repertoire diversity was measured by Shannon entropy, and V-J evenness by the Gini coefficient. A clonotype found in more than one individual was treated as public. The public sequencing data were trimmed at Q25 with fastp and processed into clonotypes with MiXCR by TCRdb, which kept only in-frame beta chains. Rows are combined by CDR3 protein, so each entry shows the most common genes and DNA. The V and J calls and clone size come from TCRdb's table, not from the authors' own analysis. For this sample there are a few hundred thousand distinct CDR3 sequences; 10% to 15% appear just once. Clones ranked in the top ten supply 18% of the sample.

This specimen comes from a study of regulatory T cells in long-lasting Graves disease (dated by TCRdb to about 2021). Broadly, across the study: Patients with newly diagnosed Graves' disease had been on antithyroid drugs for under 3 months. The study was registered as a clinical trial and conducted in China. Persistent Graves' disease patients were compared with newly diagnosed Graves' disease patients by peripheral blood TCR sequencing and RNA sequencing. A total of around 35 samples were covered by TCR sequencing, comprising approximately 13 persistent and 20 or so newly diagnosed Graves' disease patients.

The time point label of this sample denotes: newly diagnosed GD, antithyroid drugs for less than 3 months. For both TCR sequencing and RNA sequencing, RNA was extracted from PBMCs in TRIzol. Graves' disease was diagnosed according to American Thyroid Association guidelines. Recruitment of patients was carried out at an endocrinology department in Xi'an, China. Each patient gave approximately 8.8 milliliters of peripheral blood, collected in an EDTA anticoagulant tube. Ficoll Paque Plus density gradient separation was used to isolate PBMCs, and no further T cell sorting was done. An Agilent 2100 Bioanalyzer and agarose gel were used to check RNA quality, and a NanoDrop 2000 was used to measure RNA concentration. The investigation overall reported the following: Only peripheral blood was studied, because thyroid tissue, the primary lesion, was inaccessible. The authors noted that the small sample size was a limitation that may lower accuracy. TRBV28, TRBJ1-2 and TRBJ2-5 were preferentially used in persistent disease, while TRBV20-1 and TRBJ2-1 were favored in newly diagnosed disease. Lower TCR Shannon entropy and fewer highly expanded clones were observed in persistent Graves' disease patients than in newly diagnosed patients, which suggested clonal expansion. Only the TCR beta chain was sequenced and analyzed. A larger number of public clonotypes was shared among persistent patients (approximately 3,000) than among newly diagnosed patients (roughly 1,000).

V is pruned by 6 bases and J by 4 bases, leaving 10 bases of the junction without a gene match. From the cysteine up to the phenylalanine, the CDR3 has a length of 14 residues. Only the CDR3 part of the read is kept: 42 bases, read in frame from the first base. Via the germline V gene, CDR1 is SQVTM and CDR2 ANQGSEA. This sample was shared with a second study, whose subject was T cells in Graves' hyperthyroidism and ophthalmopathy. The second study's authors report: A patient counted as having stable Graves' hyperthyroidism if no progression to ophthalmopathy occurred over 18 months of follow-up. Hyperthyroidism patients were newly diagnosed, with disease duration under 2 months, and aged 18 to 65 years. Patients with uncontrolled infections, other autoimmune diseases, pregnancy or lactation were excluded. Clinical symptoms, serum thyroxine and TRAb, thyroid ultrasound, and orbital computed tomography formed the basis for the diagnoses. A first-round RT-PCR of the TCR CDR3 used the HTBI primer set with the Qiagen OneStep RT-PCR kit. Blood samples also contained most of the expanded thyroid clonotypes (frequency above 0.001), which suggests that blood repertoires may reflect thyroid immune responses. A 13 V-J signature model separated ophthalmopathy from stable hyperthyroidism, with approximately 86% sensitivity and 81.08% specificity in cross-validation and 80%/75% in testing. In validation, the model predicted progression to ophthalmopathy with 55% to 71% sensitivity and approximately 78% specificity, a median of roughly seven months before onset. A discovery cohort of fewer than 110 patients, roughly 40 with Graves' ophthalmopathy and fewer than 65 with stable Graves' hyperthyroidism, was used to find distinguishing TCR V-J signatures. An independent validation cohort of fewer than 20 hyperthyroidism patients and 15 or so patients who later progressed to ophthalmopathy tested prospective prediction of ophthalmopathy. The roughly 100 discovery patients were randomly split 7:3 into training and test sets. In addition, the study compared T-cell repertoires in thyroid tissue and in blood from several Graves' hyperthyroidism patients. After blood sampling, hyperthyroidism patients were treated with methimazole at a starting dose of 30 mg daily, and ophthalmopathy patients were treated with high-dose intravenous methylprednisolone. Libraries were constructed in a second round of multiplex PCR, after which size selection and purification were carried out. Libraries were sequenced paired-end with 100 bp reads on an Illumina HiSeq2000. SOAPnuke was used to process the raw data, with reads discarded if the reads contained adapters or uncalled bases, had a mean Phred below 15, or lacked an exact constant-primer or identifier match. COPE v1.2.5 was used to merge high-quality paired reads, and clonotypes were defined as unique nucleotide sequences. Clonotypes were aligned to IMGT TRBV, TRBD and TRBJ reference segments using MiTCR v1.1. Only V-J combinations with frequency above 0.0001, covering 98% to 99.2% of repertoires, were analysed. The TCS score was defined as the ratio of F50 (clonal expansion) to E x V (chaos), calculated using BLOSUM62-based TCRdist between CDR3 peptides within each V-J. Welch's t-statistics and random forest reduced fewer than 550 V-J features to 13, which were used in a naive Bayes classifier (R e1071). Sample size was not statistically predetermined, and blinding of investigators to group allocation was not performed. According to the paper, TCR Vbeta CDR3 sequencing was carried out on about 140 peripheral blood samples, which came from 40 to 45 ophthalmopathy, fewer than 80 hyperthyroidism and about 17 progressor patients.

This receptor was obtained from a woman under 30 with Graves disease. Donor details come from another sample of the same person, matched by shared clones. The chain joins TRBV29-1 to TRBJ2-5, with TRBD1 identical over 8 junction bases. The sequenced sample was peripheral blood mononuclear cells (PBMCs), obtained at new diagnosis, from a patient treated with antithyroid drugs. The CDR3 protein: CSVHGQGRRETQYF. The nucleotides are TGCAGCGTGCACGGACAGGGCAGGAGAGAGACCCAGTACTTC.